One sample yielded the 8 T cell receptor beta chains listed below, sequenced in a study of T cell repertoires in cytomegalovirus infection. For these TCRs, the target antigens are not known. MiXCR was run by TCRdb on the reads, yielding one entry per CDR3 protein. Of 750,000 to 950,000 distinct CDR3 sequences detected, 29% appear once; the ten largest clones hold about an eighth. The sequencing used cultured CD8+ T cells from PBMCs, collected from culture after CMV antigen stimulation. These receptors all come from a human donor in good health (CMV status not recorded). Some clones in this sample may be carry-over from other donors' samples.

The CDR3 reads CASSHPGRPGYTF. The CDR3 DNA sequence: TGCGCCAGCAGCCACCCAGGGAGGCCTGGCTACACCTTC. This chain uses TRBV4-1 with TRBJ1-2; possible D gene TRBD1, 5 bases. Germline CDR1 is MGHRA and CDR2 is YSYEKL. V lost 3 bases, J lost 7 bases, and 12 bases lay in between. CDR3 size: 13 residues.

In its sample, this clonotype was seen a few times. The V call is TRBV7-9, the J call TRBJ1-2; 7 nucleotides match TRBD1. This CDR3 spans 15 amino acids. J lost 2 bases, V lost 4 bases, and 7 bases had no gene match. CDR1 and CDR2 from the germline V gene are SEHNR and FQNEAQ (reference sequence). The CDR3 region has the DNA TGTGCCAGCAGCTGGTACAGGGGCGGGAACTATGGCTACACCTTC. Amino acids: CASSWYRGGNYGYTF.

This clonotype came up a few times. The chain recombines TRBV5-1 with TRBJ1-6, with 11 bases fitting TRBD1. The germline V gene encodes CDR1 SGHRS and CDR2 YFSETQ. The CDR3 runs to 18 residues. V trimming: 4 bases; J trimming: 0 bases; junction bases outside the gene matches: 6. CDR3: CASSGGTGGDSYNSPLHF. The CDR3 DNA reads TGCGCCAGCAGCGGGGGGACAGGGGGTGACTCCTATAATTCACCCCTCCACTTT. The full variable domain, rest sourced from reference TRBV5-1 and TRBJ1-6, is KAGVTQTPRYLIKTRGQQVTLSCSPISGHRSVSWYQQTPGQGLQFLFEYFSETQRNKGNFPGRFSGRQFSNSRSEMNVSTLELGDSALYLCASSGGTGGDSYNSPLHFGNGTRLTVT.

J is TRBJ1-5 and V is TRBV7-9, with 9 nucleotides matching TRBD1. V was clipped by 5 bases and J by 6 bases; unmatched bases: 8. Per germline, CDR1 SEHNR and CDR2 FQNEAQ (reference sequence). CDR3 length: 15 residues. The CDR3 coding sequence is TGTGCCAGCAGCCGCACAGGGGGCGACGGTCAGCCCCAGCATTTT. Translating gives CASSRTGGDGQPQHF.

The genes are TRBV18 and TRBJ2-3; D unresolved. V shed 3 bases and J shed 2 bases, with 9 bases lying between them. This CDR3 is built from 14 residues. From germline, CDR1 is KGHSH and CDR2 LQKENI. CDR3 in amino acids: CASSPEINTDTQYF. CDR3 sequence (DNA): TGTGCCAGCTCACCGGAGATTAACACAGATACGCAGTATTTT.

This clonotype turned up a few times. The V call is TRBV27, the J call TRBJ1-1; TRBD1 might be the D (6 bases). V dropped 1 base and J dropped 0 bases, with 12 bases sitting between them. This CDR3 region has 16 residues. Germline loops: CDR1 MNHEY, CDR2 SMNVEV (reference sequence). The CDR3 here is CASSLFGGAVNTEAFF. The CDR3 nucleotides read TGTGCCAGCAGTTTATTCGGGGGGGCCGTGAACACTGAAGCTTTCTTT.

This clonotype has ten or more counts. The chain combines TRBV7-2 with TRBJ1-1; maybe TRBD1 (5 bases). Germline-derived CDR1 and CDR2 are SGHTA and FQGNSA. CDR3 length equals 16 residues. Trimming shortened V by 1 base and J by 1 base, and 13 bases separated the two germline ends. CDR3 amino acids: CASSLGGLTANTEAFF. The CDR3, as DNA: TGTGCCAGCAGCTTAGGGGGTTTGACAGCGAACACTGAAGCTTTCTTT.

This clonotype has a count of ten or more. The rearrangement joins TRBV12-3 or TRBV12-4 to TRBJ2-1; D not resolved. Trimming took 5 bases from V and 8 from J, leaving 10 bases between them. This CDR3 is built from 12 residues. The CDR3 nucleotides read TGTGCCAGCAGTCCCACCCACCATGAGCAGTTCTTC. Protein: CASSPTHHEQFF.